The 5 T cell receptor beta chains reported below all come from one sample, sequenced in a study of control samples from healthy donors and cancer patients. Libraries were prepared by immunoSEQ multiplex PCR; TCRdb keeps only in-frame clonotypes and omits some of them. The top ten hold 2% to 2.5% of the sample, which has around 94,000 clones, under 95% seen once. The sequencing input was blood. The source of these receptors is a woman between 18 and 30 years old in good health.

J is TRBJ1-4 and V is TRBV7-9; the match to TRBD1 covers 8 bases. The CDR3 is 14 amino acids. The germline V gene encodes CDR1 SEHNR and CDR2 FQNEAQ (reference sequence). Trimming at V came to 5 bases and at J to 6 bases, leaving 5 bases not matched to a gene. The DNA of the CDR3 is TGTGCCAGCAGCCCTACAGGGGGGGATGAAAAACTGTTTTTT. This sequence encodes CASSPTGGDEKLFF.

The rearrangement uses TRBV3-1 (or the pseudogene TRBV3-2) and TRBJ2-5, with 8 bases lining up with TRBD2. Germline CDR1 LGHDT, CDR2 YNNKEL (reference sequence). The CDR3 contains 16 residues. With 4 bases clipped from V and 5 bases from J, the junction kept 12 bases outside the gene matches. As DNA, the CDR3 is TGTGCCAGCAGCCTCCTCGAGCGGGAGTTTGGGGAGACCCAGTACTTC. This sequence encodes CASSLLEREFGETQYF.

This rearrangement joins TRBV15 to TRBJ2-2, with D possibly matching TRBD2 (6 bases). Germline CDR1 reads LNHNV; CDR2 reads YYDKDF (reference sequence). Between the trimmed V and J ends, which lost 7 bases and 3 bases, there was a span of 15 bases. The CDR3 is 15 residues long. CDR3 sequence: CATKNSGGDTGELFF. In DNA, the CDR3 is TGTGCCACCAAAAACAGCGGAGGGGACACCGGGGAGCTGTTTTTT.

This rearrangement joins TRBV27 to TRBJ2-5; D gene unclear. V dropped 4 bases and J dropped 0 bases, with 18 bases sitting between them. CDR1 is MNHEY and CDR2 is SMNVEV in the germline V gene (reference sequence). The CDR3 consists of 17 residues. The CDR3 loop reads CASSWVGRRSHQETQYF. The CDR3 nucleotides are TGTGCCAGCAGTTGGGTGGGAAGGAGAAGCCACCAAGAGACCCAGTACTTC.

This clone showed up just once. The chain employs TRBV5-5 and TRBJ1-2; 8 positions agree with TRBD1. With V trimmed by 0 bases and J by 4 bases, 5 bases remained unmatched. Germline CDR1 and CDR2: SGHKS and YYEKEE (reference sequence). The CDR3 is 15 residues long. Written as DNA, the CDR3 is TGTGCCAGCAGCTTGGCCGGACAGGGAGGCTATGGCTACACCTTC. Translation: CASSLAGQGGYGYTF.